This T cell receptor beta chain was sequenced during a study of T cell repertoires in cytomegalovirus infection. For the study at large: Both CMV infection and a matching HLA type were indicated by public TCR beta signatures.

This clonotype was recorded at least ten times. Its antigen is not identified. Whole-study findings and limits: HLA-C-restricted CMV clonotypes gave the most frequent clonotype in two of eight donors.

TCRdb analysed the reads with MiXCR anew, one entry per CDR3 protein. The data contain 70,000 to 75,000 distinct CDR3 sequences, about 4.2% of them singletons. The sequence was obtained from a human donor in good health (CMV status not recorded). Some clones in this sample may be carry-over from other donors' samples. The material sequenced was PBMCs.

The DNA for the CDR3 is TGCAGCGTTGAATCCCCAAAGGCCGGCACTGAAGCTTTCTTT. The encoded protein is CSVESPKAGTEAFF. The chain employs TRBV29-1 and TRBJ1-1, with no clear D. Germline CDR1 and CDR2: SQVTM and ANQGSEA. The CDR3 is 14 amino acids. Trimming stripped 2 bases from V and 4 bases from J, with 14 bases between.